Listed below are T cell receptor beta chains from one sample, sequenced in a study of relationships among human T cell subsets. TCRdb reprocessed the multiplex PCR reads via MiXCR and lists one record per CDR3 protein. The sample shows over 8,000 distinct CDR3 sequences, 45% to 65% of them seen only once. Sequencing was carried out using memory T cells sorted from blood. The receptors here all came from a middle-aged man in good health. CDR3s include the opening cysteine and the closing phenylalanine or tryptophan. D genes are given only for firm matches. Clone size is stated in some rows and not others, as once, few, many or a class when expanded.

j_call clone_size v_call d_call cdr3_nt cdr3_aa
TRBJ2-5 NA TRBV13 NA TGTGCCAGCAGCTTATGGGGTGATGAGACCCAGTACTTC CASSLWGDETQYF
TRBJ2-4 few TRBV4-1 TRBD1 TGCGCCAGCAGCCAAGATGAGCCAGGGGGTCTAGCCAAAAACATTCAGTACTTC CASSQDEPGGLAKNIQYF
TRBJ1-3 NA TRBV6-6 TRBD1 TGTGCCAGCAGCCCCACTAGAGGACAGGACGGGACCATATATTTT CASSPTRGQDGTIYF
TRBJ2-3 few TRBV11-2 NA TGTGCCAGCAGCCAAGGACAGTACACAGATACGCAGTATTTT CASSQGQYTDTQYF
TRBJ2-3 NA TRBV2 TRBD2 TGTGCCAGCAGTACTAGCGGGGGCACAGATACGCAGTATTTT CASSTSGGTDTQYF
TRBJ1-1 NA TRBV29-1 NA TGCAGCGTCGGGGACGGGTACACTGAAGCTTTCTTT CSVGDGYTEAFF
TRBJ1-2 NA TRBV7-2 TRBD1 TGTGCCAGCAGTCGACAGGGAAGGGACACCTATGGCTACACCTTC CASSRQGRDTYGYTF
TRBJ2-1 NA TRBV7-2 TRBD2 TGTGCCAGCAGCTTGAGGGAGGGCAATGAGCAGTTCTTC CASSLREGNEQFF
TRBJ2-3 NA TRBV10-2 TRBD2 TGCGCCAGCATGAGTCAGCGGGACACAGATACGCAGTATTTT CASMSQRDTDTQYF
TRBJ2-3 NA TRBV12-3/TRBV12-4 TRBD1 TGTGCCAGCAGTTTAGCCAGGGGACAGTTCATTGATACGCAGTATTTT CASSLARGQFIDTQYF
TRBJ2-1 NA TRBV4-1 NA TGCGCCAGCAGCCAAGGTTTCAGCGACAAGAGCTCCTACAATGAGCAGTTCTTC CASSQGFSDKSSYNEQFF
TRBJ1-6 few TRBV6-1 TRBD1 TGTGCCAGCAGTGTAAGAGACAGGGGGGATTCACCCCTCCACTTT CASSVRDRGDSPLHF
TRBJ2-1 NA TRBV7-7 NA TGTGCTAGCAGCTTATCGGGGTTGGGGGATGAGCAGTTCTTC CASSLSGLGDEQFF
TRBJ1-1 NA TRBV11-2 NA TGTGCCAGCAGCTTCGAGAGGGGCGGGAAAGCTTTCTTT CASSFERGGKAFF
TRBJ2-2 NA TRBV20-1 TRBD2 TGCAGTGCTAAAGGACTAGCGGGGGCCACCGGGGAGCTGTTTTTT CSAKGLAGATGELFF
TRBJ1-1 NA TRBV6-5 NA TGTGCCAGCAGTTACGGGAGACTCGGGACTGAAGCTTTCTTT CASSYGRLGTEAFF
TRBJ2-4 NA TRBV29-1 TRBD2 TGCAGCGTTGAAGCTCACGGGACTAGCGGCGCTTTACTAGCCAAAAACATTCAGTACTTC CSVEAHGTSGALLAKNIQYF
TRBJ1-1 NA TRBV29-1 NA TGCAGCGTTGAAACCCGCCCGAACACTGAAGCTTTCTTT CSVETRPNTEAFF
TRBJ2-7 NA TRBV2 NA TGTGCCAGCCACCCTGAAGCAAGAGGCGGAACCTACGAGCAGTACTTC CASHPEARGGTYEQYF
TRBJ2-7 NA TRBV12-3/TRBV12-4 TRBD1 TGTGCCAGCAGGCCTAGTCCGGGACAGGGGGGCTACGAGCAGTACTTC CASRPSPGQGGYEQYF
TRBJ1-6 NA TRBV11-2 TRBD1 TGTGCCACTAGTCAGGGGGCCAATTCACCCCTCCACTTT CATSQGANSPLHF
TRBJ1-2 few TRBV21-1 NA TGTGCCCGCCCGGGACGAAACTATGGCTACACCTTC CARPGRNYGYTF
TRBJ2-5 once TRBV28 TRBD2 TGTGCCAGCAGTTTAGCGGGAGCTAAAGAGACCCAGTACTTC CASSLAGAKETQYF
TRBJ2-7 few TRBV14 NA TGTGCCAGCAGCCAAGACAGTCGCACCACCGACGCAAGCTACGAGCAGTACTTC CASSQDSRTTDASYEQYF
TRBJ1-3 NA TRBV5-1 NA TGCGCCAGCAGCTTCGATCCGGGGGTATCGGGAAACACCATATATTTT CASSFDPGVSGNTIYF
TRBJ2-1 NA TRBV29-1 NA TGCAGCGTTACGGAGAGTCTAGTTAACAATGAGCAGTTCTTC CSVTESLVNNEQFF
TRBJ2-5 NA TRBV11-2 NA TGTGCCAGCAGCTTAGATAGTCCAGAAGAGACCCAGTACTTC CASSLDSPEETQYF